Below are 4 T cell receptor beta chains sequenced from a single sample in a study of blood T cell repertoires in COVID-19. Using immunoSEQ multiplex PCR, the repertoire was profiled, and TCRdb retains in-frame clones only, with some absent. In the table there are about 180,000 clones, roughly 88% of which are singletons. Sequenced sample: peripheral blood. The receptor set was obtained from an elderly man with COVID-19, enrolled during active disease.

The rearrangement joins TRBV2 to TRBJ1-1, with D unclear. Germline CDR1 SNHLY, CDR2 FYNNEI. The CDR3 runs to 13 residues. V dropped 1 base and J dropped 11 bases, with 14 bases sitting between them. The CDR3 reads CASSEEREGVAFF. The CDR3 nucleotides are TGTGCCAGCAGTGAAGAGAGGGAGGGCGTGGCTTTCTTT.

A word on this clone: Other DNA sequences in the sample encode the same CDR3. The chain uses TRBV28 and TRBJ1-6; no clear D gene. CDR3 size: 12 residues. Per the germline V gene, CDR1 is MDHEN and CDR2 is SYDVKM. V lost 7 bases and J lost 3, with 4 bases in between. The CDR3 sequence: CASISYNSPLHF. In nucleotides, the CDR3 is TGTGCCAGCATTAGCTATAATTCACCCCTCCACTTT.

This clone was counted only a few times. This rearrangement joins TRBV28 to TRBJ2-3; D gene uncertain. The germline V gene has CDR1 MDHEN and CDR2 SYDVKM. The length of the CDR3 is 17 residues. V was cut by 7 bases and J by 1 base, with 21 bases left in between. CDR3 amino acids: CASTSRRARLGTDTQYF. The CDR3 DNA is TGTGCCAGCACATCCCGGCGTGCAAGGCTAGGCACAGATACGCAGTATTTT.

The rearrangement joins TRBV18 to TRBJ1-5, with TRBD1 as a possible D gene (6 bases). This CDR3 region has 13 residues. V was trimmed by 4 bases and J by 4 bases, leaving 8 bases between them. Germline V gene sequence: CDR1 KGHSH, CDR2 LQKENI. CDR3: CASSRDRNQPQHF. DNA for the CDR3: TGTGCCAGCTCACGAGACAGGAATCAGCCCCAGCATTTT.